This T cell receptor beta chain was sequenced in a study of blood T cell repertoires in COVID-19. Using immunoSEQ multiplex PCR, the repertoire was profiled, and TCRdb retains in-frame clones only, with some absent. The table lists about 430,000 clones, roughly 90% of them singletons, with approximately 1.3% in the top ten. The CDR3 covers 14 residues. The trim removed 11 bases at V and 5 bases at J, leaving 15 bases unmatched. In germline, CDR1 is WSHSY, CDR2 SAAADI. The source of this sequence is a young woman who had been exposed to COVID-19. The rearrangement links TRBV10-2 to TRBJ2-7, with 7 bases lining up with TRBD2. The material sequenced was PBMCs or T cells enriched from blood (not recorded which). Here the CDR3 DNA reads TGCGCCTCTGGGAGGCGGGAGTGGGTTGACGAGCAGTACTTC. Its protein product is CASGRREWVDEQYF.